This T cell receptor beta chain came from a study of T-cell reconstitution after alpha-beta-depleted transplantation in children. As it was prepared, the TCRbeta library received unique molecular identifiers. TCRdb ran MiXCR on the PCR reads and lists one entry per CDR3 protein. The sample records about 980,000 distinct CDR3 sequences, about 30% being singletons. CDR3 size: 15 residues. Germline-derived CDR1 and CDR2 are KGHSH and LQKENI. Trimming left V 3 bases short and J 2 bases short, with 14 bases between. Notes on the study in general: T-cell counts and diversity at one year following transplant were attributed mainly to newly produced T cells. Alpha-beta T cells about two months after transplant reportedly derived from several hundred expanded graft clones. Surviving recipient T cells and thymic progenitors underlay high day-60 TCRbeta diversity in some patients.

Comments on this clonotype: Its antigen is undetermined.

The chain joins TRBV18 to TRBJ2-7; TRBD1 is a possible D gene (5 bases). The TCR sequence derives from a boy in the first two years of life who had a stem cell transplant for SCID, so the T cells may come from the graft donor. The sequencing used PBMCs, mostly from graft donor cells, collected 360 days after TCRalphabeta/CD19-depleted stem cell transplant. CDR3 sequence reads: CASSPRQISTYEQYF. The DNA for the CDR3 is TGTGCCAGCTCACCTCGACAGATTTCCACCTACGAGCAGTACTTC. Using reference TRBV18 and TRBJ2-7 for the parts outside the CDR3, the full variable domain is NAGVMQNPRHLVRRRGQEARLRCSPMKGHSHVYWYRQLPEEGLKFMVYLQKENIIDESGMPKERFSAEFPKEGPSILRIQQVVRGDSAAYFCASSPRQISTYEQYFGPGTRLTVT.